This T cell receptor beta chain was sequenced for a study of T cell clones after liver transplantation. Across the study: Apart from a few HCV-positive recipients, transplants were for non-autoimmune, non-viral reasons. The study, taken as a whole, reports: Post-transplant time points were not standardized, so conclusions are preliminary. Rather than being deleted, graft donor-reactive T cells may have moved into the graft.

The germline V gene has CDR1 LNHDA and CDR2 SQIVND (reference sequence). CDR3 size: 14 residues. Trimming removed 4 bases from V and 6 bases from J; junction bases left unmatched: 8. This clone appeared a few times. No antigen is known for it. TCRdb keeps only in-frame clones here, not all; method: immunoSEQ multiplex PCR. The sample has more than 100,000 clones; about 81% are singletons. The chain employs TRBV19 and TRBJ1-2; 7 bases line up with TRBD1. This TCR was recovered from a human patient who received a liver transplant. Some T cells may be transferred from the graft donor. The specimen was CD4+ T cells from blood, collected approximately 50 months after liver transplant. CDR3: CASSTRQGVDGYTF. The CDR3 bases are TGTGCCAGTAGTACCAGACAGGGCGTGGATGGCTACACCTTC. Full variable domain (remainder filled in from reference TRBV19 and TRBJ1-2): DGGITQSPKYLFRKEGQNVTLSCEQNLNHDAMYWYRQDPGQGLRLIYYSQIVNDFQKGDIAEGYSVSREKKESFPLTVTSAQKNPTAFYLCASSTRQGVDGYTFGSGTRLTVV.